This TCR beta chain was obtained from a study of blood T cell repertoires in COVID-19. In the authors' methods: Reference gene primer amplification gave nucleated cell count estimates. The method was immunoSEQ multiplex PCR; TCRdb's version includes in-frame clones alone and lacks a portion of them. D and trimming were read from the DNA, whereas the V and J calls and clone size are those reported in that table. The sample carries about 300,000 clones, 85% to 90% recorded once. V trimming: 4 bases; J trimming: 0 bases; junction bases outside the gene matches: 8. Germline V lookup: CDR1 GTSNPN, CDR2 SVGIG (reference sequence). The CDR3 totals 15 residues.

J is TRBJ1-1 and V is TRBV30; 7 nucleotides match TRBD1. The source material was PBMCs or T cells enriched from blood (not recorded which). The clonotype comes from a woman younger than 35 who had recovered from COVID-19. The CDR3 DNA sequence: TGTGCCTGGAAAGAGGGGGCTCCTATGAACACTGAAGCTTTCTTT. Residues: CAWKEGAPMNTEAFF.